This T cell receptor beta chain comes out of a study of blood T cell repertoires in COVID-19. The overall study: Samples taken during acute and convalescent COVID-19 were collected in the United States, Italy and Spain. Nucleic acid was either cDNA or gDNA, and it came from T cells, B-cell-depleted T cells, or PBMCs.

The CDR3 has 14 amino acids. Germline V gives CDR1 LNHDA, CDR2 SQIVND (reference sequence). V gave up 6 bases and J gave up 2 bases; unmatched junction bases: 7. Only one count was recorded for this clone. As handled by the study authors: Using reference gene primer amplification, nucleated cell counts were estimated. Clones were sequenced by immunoSEQ multiplex PCR, and TCRdb holds only the in-frame ones, with some missing. That table furnishes V, J and clone size, whereas the DNA furnished D and trimming. The sample records about 200,000 clones, 75% to 90% being singletons. The specimen was peripheral blood. This chain connects TRBV19 to TRBJ2-7; TRBD1 matches at 7 bases. This TCR was sampled from a man aged 35-49 years with acute or convalescent COVID-19. CDR3 in DNA: TGTGCCAGTAGAAAGGGACAGACGCCCTACGAGCAGTACTTC. Its translation: CASRKGQTPYEQYF. Full variable domain (outside the CDR3, taken from reference TRBV19 and TRBJ2-7): DGGITQSPKYLFRKEGQNVTLSCEQNLNHDAMYWYRQDPGQGLRLIYYSQIVNDFQKGDIAEGYSVSREKKESFPLTVTSAQKNPTAFYLCASRKGQTPYEQYFGPGTRLTVT.